This T cell receptor (beta chain) was identified in a study of T cell responses to AZD1222 COVID-19 vaccine. Study-level points and caveats: The donor group comprised mostly white British people and more females; the analysis possibly underestimated clonal diversity.

The CDR3 loop spans 12 amino acids. From germline, CDR1 is SEHNR and CDR2 FQNEAQ (reference sequence). V dropped 1 base and J dropped 7 bases, with 5 bases sitting between them. Pooling of second doses given at about 4 or about 12 weeks was done. On this clone itself: Its antigen is not identified.

Clones were read by immunoSEQ multiplex PCR, and TCRdb kept only the in-frame ones, dropping some. The data show 40,000 to 55,000 clones, just over 85% seen once. Sequenced here: peripheral blood, sampled 28 days after the second AZD1222 dose. The receptor was derived from an adult who received the AZD1222 COVID-19 vaccine. The chain uses TRBV7-9 and TRBJ1-5; no definite D call. In DNA form, the CDR3 reads TGTGCCAGCAGCTTAGGCTCGCAGCCCCAGCATTTT. Residues: CASSLGSQPQHF.